The 22 T cell receptor beta chains in this list originate from one sample, sequenced in a study of blood T cell repertoires in COVID-19. Data came from immunoSEQ multiplex PCR; TCRdb stores just in-frame clones and leaves some out. The repertoire holds some 120,000 clones, with approximately 86% as singletons. The sample consisted of peripheral blood. These receptors were obtained from a man aged 35 to 55 with acute or convalescent COVID-19.

The chain couples TRBV19 to TRBJ1-1; 7 positions agree with TRBD1. Germline CDR1 and CDR2: LNHDA and SQIVND (reference sequence). The CDR3 loop spans 14 amino acids. The V gene end was trimmed by 6 bases and the J gene end by 0 bases; junction bases not matched to a gene: 4. The CDR3 DNA sequence: TGTGCCAGTAGCCTACAGGGGTTGAACACTGAAGCTTTCTTT. Residues: CASSLQGLNTEAFF. The entire variable domain, with the rest obtained from reference TRBV19 and TRBJ1-1, is as follows: DGGITQSPKYLFRKEGQNVTLSCEQNLNHDAMYWYRQDPGQGLRLIYYSQIVNDFQKGDIAEGYSVSREKKESFPLTVTSAQKNPTAFYLCASSLQGLNTEAFFGQGTRLTVV.

The CDR3 loop is CASSATSTDTQYF. The CDR3 bases are TGTGCCAGCAGCGCGACTAGCACAGATACGCAGTATTTT. The chain employs TRBV9 and TRBJ2-3; the D is unclear. The CDR3 has 13 amino acids. Germline assignment: CDR1 SGDLS and CDR2 YYNGEE. V dropped 3 bases and J dropped 0 bases, with 5 bases sitting between them.

The chain is built from TRBV19 and TRBJ1-3, with 9 bases identical to TRBD1. There are 15 residues in the CDR3. CDR1 is LNHDA, CDR2 SQIVND, per germline (reference sequence). V trimming: 3 bases; J trimming: 3 bases; junction bases outside the gene matches: 3. CDR3 sequence reads: CASSITGGLGNTIYF. As DNA, the CDR3 is TGTGCCAGTAGTATCACAGGGGGCCTTGGAAACACCATATATTTT.

This chain uses TRBV27 with TRBJ2-3; possibly TRBD2 for D (6 bases). CDR3 size: 20 residues. Trimming pared 6 bases from V and 3 bases from J, leaving 31 bases between. Per germline, CDR1 MNHEY and CDR2 SMNVEV (reference sequence). In DNA, the CDR3 is TGTGCCAGCAGCGTCTCTAGCCCCCGACTGAGCGGGCGGGAAACAGATACGCAGTATTTT. Translation: CASSVSSPRLSGRETDTQYF.

This clone appeared once. The rearrangement links TRBV12-3 or TRBV12-4 to TRBJ2-3; no reliable D call. The CDR3 has 13 residues. The V end was cut by 4 bases, the J end by 0 bases, with 5 bases between. The CDR3 loop reads CASSSTSTDTQYF. The CDR3 DNA sequence: TGTGCCAGCAGTTCGACTAGCACAGATACGCAGTATTTT.

This chain links TRBV10-3 with TRBJ1-1; D unclear. This CDR3 spans 11 amino acids. Per germline, CDR1 ENHRY and CDR2 SYGVKD. With 4 bases removed from V and 7 bases from J, the gap between germline ends came to 7 bases. This CDR3 is CAISGGYEAFF. The DNA for the CDR3 is TGTGCCATCAGTGGAGGATATGAAGCTTTCTTT.

Remarks on this clone: The junction departs from the called germline gene at one end, perhaps through a read error. The rearrangement links TRBV2 to TRBJ1-1; TRBD1 matches at 8 bases. This CDR3 contains 14 residues. CDR1 and CDR2 from the germline V gene are SNHLY and FYNNEI. CDR3 in amino acids: CASTEDRGVTEAFF. The CDR3 nucleotides read TGTGCCAGCACTGAAGACAGGGGAGTCACTGAAGCTTTCTTT. The complete variable domain, with remaining parts taken from reference TRBV2 and TRBJ1-1, reads EPEVTQTPSHQVTQMGQEVILRCVPISNHLYFYWYRQILGQKVEFLVSFYNNEISEKSEIFDDQFSVERPDGSNFTLKIRSTKLEDSAMYFCASTEDRGVTEAFFGQGTRLTVV.

The chain combines TRBV4-1 with TRBJ1-3; a weak D match, TRBD1 (5 bases). Germline assignment: CDR1 MGHRA and CDR2 YSYEKL. The germline V and J ends were trimmed by 0 bases and 0 bases, with 9 bases remaining between them. The CDR3 contains 16 residues. The CDR3 DNA reads as TGCGCCAGCAGCCAAGACGGGACTCCCTCTGGAAACACCATATATTTT. It translates to CASSQDGTPSGNTIYF.

This sequence joins TRBV25-1 and TRBJ1-6, with 8 nucleotides matching TRBD1. This CDR3 spans 14 amino acids. Germline V gives CDR1 MGHDK, CDR2 SYGVNS. V was clipped by 7 bases and J by 7 bases; unmatched bases: 6. Here the CDR3 reads CASTPDRANSPLHF. The CDR3 DNA reads as TGTGCCAGCACCCCGGACAGGGCGAATTCACCCCTCCACTTT.

Only a few counts were recorded for this clone. The chain uses TRBV6-6 and TRBJ2-3; 11 bases match TRBD1. The CDR3 contains 16 residues. The V gene end was trimmed by 7 bases and the J gene end by 0 bases; junction bases not matched to a gene: 6. Germline loops: CDR1 MNHNY, CDR2 SVGAGI (reference sequence). CDR3: CASNPRDRGSTDTQYF. CDR3 sequence (DNA): TGTGCCAGCAACCCGCGGGACAGGGGGAGCACAGATACGCAGTATTTT.

The CDR3, as DNA: TGTGCCAGCAGTGAACAGGCGGGAGCTAACACTGAAGCTTTCTTT. Amino acid sequence: CASSEQAGANTEAFF. V usage is TRBV2 and J usage is TRBJ1-1; D is unresolved. Germline-derived CDR1 and CDR2 are SNHLY and FYNNEI. CDR3 size: 15 residues. Trimming left V 2 bases short and J 2 bases short, with 12 bases between.

The rearrangement uses TRBV13 and TRBJ1-1; D unclear. Germline V gives CDR1 PRHDT, CDR2 FYEKMQ (reference sequence). CDR3 size: 13 residues. The V and J ends lost 5 bases and 0 bases respectively, with 7 bases between them. The CDR3 DNA reads as TGTGCCAGCAGCCCGGGATTGAACACTGAAGCTTTCTTT. Protein: CASSPGLNTEAFF.

The CDR3 reads CASSPSTDTQYF. As DNA, the CDR3 is TGTGCCAGCAGCCCTAGCACAGATACGCAGTATTTT. The chain is built from TRBV7-9 and TRBJ2-3; D unclear. The CDR3 is made up of 12 amino acids. The V and J ends lost 5 bases and 0 bases respectively, with 3 bases between them. Germline CDR1 is SEHNR and CDR2 is FQNEAQ (reference sequence).

This clone was seen more than once but under ten times. For the CDR3, the DNA is TGTGCCAGCAGCACTACTAGCGGGCACTACAATGAGCAGTTCTTC. Translated, it gives CASSTTSGHYNEQFF. The chain is built from TRBV11-3 and TRBJ2-1; 9 bases are shared with TRBD2. The CDR3 sequence is 15 residues long. V dropped 5 bases and J dropped 3; count of bases not matched to a gene: 5. Germline loops: CDR1 SGHNT, CDR2 YENEEA.

The chain is built from TRBV7-2 and TRBJ1-6; D gene unclear. Per the germline V gene, CDR1 is SGHTA and CDR2 is FQGNSA. V shed 6 bases and J shed 9 bases, with 15 bases lying between them. The CDR3 covers 14 residues. The CDR3 protein is CASSVGQVFSPLHF. The CDR3, as DNA: TGTGCCAGCAGTGTAGGCCAGGTTTTTTCACCCCTCCACTTT.

This sequence joins TRBV24-1 and TRBJ2-1; D may be TRBD1 (5 bases). Trimming pared 4 bases from V and 0 bases from J, leaving 18 bases between. The CDR3 covers 18 residues. From germline, CDR1 is KGHDR and CDR2 SFDVKD. The CDR3 protein is CATSDIRVSVRSYNEQFF. The CDR3 DNA is TGTGCCACCAGTGACATCAGGGTTTCGGTTCGCTCCTACAATGAGCAGTTCTTC.

This sequence joins TRBV7-9 and TRBJ2-1, with D perhaps matching TRBD2 (6 bases). The ends were cut back, 3 bases at V and 8 bases at J, with 11 bases in the middle. The CDR3 has 13 residues. Germline V CDR1 and CDR2: SEHNR, FQNEAQ (reference sequence). This CDR3 is CASSLGGKDEQFF. The DNA of the CDR3 is TGTGCCAGCAGCTTGGGGGGTAAGGATGAGCAGTTCTTC. Drawing the rest from reference TRBV7-9 and TRBJ2-1, the complete variable domain is DTGVSQNPRHKITKRGQNVTFRCDPISEHNRLYWYRQTLGQGPEFLTYFQNEAQLEKSRLLSDRFSAERPKGSFSTLEIQRTEQGDSAMYLCASSLGGKDEQFFGPGTRLTVL.

The V call is TRBV10-3, the J call TRBJ2-1; TRBD2 agrees at 8 bases. V trimming: 4 bases; J trimming: 10 bases; junction bases outside the gene matches: 9. Germline V gene sequence: CDR1 ENHRY, CDR2 SYGVKD. This CDR3 has 14 residues. The CDR3 loop is CAISGAGAIWEQFF. Here the CDR3 DNA reads TGTGCCATCAGTGGAGCGGGAGCTATTTGGGAGCAGTTCTTC.

The chain carries TRBV23-1 and TRBJ1-5; possible D gene TRBD1, 6 bases. TRBV23-1 is designated an ORF whose function remains uncertain. V was pared by 4 bases and J by 0 bases, with 16 bases between. The CDR3 is 17 residues long. Here the CDR3 reads CASSLCRGSYSNQPQHF. The CDR3 DNA reads as TGCGCCAGCAGTCTGTGCAGGGGATCTTATAGCAATCAGCCCCAGCATTTT.

J is TRBJ1-5 and V is TRBV9; 10 bases map to TRBD1. Germline values: CDR1 SGDLS, CDR2 YYNGEE. Trimming at V came to 6 bases and at J to 7 bases, leaving 19 bases not matched to a gene. This CDR3 has 18 amino acids. DNA for the CDR3: TGTGCCAGCATCAGGGTTGGGACAGGGGCAAAGCGTGGGCAGCCCCAGCATTTT. It is translated as CASIRVGTGAKRGQPQHF.

The chain recombines TRBV9 with TRBJ2-7, with D unclear. The ends were cut back, 2 bases at V and 1 base at J, with 7 bases in the middle. The CDR3 consists of 13 residues. Germline V CDR1 and CDR2: SGDLS, YYNGEE. Here the CDR3 DNA reads TGTGCCAGCAGCGTGTCCCCTTCCTACGAGCAGTACTTC. It encodes CASSVSPSYEQYF.

The chain has TRBV4-3 and TRBJ2-2; 12 bases fit TRBD2. V dropped 1 base and J dropped 6; count of bases not matched to a gene: 12. CDR3 length equals 19 residues. CDR1 and CDR2 (germline): LGHNA, YSLEER. The CDR3 here is CASSQAPSGGAGSSGELFF. CDR3 bases: TGCGCCAGCAGCCAAGCTCCTAGCGGGGGGGCCGGGTCATCCGGGGAGCTGTTTTTT.